This record looks at one T cell receptor (beta chain) sequence and its context. The antigen is not known. This sample is part of a study of T cell responses to AZD1222 COVID-19 vaccine. Germline values: CDR1 SGHRS, CDR2 YFSETQ. The CDR3 extends over 13 amino acids. V was clipped by 5 bases and J by 0 bases; unmatched bases: 1. Findings and caveats of the study: With two AZD1222 doses given, Spike-specific TCR breadth and depth both rose. Targeting of unmutated variant regions was reportedly seen in nearly half of spike-specific TCRs.

Using immunoSEQ multiplex PCR, the repertoire was profiled, and TCRdb retains in-frame clones only, with some absent. The table has around 120,000 clones, roughly 91% seen once; the top ten hold approximately 5%. The rearrangement uses TRBV5-1 and TRBJ2-5, with TRBD1 matching 7 bases. This sequence was found in an adult who received the AZD1222 COVID-19 vaccine. The sequences come from peripheral blood, collected 28 days after the second AZD1222 dose. CDR3 residues: CASRGQYQETQYF. The CDR3 DNA reads TGCGCCAGCAGGGGACAGTACCAAGAGACCCAGTACTTC. Looking up the rest from reference TRBV5-1 and TRBJ2-5 gives the full variable domain: KAGVTQTPRYLIKTRGQQVTLSCSPISGHRSVSWYQQTPGQGLQFLFEYFSETQRNKGNFPGRFSGRQFSNSRSEMNVSTLELGDSALYLCASRGQYQETQYFGPGTRLLVL.